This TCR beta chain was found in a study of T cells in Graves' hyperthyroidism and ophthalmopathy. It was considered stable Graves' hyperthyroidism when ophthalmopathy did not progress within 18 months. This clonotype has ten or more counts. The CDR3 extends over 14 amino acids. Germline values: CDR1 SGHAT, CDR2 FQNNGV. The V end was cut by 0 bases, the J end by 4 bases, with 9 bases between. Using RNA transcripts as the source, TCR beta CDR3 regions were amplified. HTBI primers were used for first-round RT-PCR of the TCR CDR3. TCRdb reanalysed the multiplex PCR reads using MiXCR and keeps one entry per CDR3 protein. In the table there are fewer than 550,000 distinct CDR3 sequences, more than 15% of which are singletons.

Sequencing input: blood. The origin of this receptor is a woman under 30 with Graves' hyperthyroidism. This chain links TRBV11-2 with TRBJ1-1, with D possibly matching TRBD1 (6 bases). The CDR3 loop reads CASSLDRGSTEAFF. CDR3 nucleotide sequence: TGTGCCAGCAGCTTAGACAGGGGATCCACTGAAGCTTTCTTT.